This T cell receptor (beta chain) stems from a study of T cells in Graves' hyperthyroidism and ophthalmopathy. Stable disease denoted Graves' hyperthyroidism without ophthalmopathy progression within 18 months. Diagnosing involved the use of clinical symptoms, serum thyroxine and TRAb, thyroid ultrasound and orbital computed tomography. RNA transcripts gave rise to amplified TCR beta CDR3 regions. HTBI primers were used for first-round RT-PCR of the TCR CDR3. MiXCR, applied by TCRdb to the multiplex PCR reads, yields one record per CDR3 protein. The sample lists 600,000 to 800,000 distinct CDR3 sequences; roughly a third were seen once. Concerning this clonotype: Its matching antigen is unknown.

General observations from the study: Ophthalmopathy, as predicted by the model, came a median around 7 months after the prediction.

There are 18 residues in the CDR3. Trimming removed 3 bases from V and 0 bases from J, with 15 bases in between. This TCR derives from a woman aged 40 to 50 with Graves' hyperthyroidism. Source material: blood. The chain uses TRBV12-3 or TRBV12-4 and TRBJ2-6, with D hard to call. CDR3 amino acids: CASSFTFSTPSGANVLTF. The CDR3 coding sequence is TGTGCCAGCAGTTTTACTTTCTCCACTCCCTCTGGGGCCAACGTCCTGACTTTC.